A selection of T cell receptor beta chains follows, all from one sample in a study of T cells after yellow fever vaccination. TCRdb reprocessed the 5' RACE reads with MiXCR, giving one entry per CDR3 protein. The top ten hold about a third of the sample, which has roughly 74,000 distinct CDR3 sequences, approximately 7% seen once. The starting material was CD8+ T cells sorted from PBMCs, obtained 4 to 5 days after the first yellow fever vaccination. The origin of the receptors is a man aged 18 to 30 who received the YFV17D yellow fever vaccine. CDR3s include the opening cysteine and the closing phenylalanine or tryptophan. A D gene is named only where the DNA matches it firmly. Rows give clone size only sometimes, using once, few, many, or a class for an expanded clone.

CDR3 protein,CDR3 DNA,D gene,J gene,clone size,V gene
CASSQPGTEAFF,TGTGCCAGCAGCCAACCTGGCACTGAAGCTTTCTTT,-,TRBJ1-1,few,TRBV6-5
CASSLPGDYNEQFF,TGTGCCAGCAGCTTACCGGGAGACTACAATGAGCAGTTCTTC,-,TRBJ2-1,few,TRBV5-6
CASGGLETQYF,TGTGCCAGTGGGGGGTTGGAGACCCAGTACTTC,-,TRBJ2-5,many,TRBV12-3/TRBV12-4
CASSASGGTDTQYF,TGTGCCAGCAGCGCCAGCGGGGGCACAGATACGCAGTATTTT,TRBD2,TRBJ2-3,-,TRBV9
CASSLSGRYTGELFF,TGTGCCAGCAGCTTAAGCGGGAGGTACACCGGGGAGCTGTTTTTT,TRBD2,TRBJ2-2,few,TRBV7-3
CASSPTTGPYGYTF,TGTGCCAGCAGTCCCACCACAGGTCCTTATGGCTACACCTTC,-,TRBJ1-2,few,TRBV12-3/TRBV12-4
CASGHQGSNYGYTF,TGTGCCAGCGGGCATCAGGGGTCGAACTATGGCTACACCTTC,-,TRBJ1-2,-,TRBV19
CASSPGGQGGGYTF,TGCGCCAGCAGCCCCGGAGGTCAGGGGGGTGGCTACACCTTC,TRBD1,TRBJ1-2,few,TRBV5-1
CASSPPDRPTGELFF,TGCGCCAGCAGCCCACCGGACAGGCCAACCGGGGAGCTGTTTTTT,TRBD1,TRBJ2-2,few,TRBV5-1
CASSPLETQYF,TGTGCCAGCTCACCATTGGAGACCCAGTACTTC,-,TRBJ2-5,many,TRBV18
CASSQILADSYNEQFF,TGTGCCAGCAGCCAGATACTAGCAGACTCCTACAATGAGCAGTTCTTC,-,TRBJ2-1,many,TRBV4-2
CASSRGGTGELFF,TGTGCCAGCAGTAGAGGAGGAACCGGGGAGCTGTTTTTT,-,TRBJ2-2,-,TRBV25-1
CASSGGQGRTTYEQYF,TGCGCCAGCAGCGGCGGACAGGGGCGAACGACCTACGAGCAGTACTTC,TRBD1,TRBJ2-7,few,TRBV5-1
CASSPTGYNEQFF,TGCGCCAGCAGCCCCACGGGGTACAATGAGCAGTTCTTC,-,TRBJ2-1,few,TRBV5-1
CASSLWGTTQETQYF,TGTGCCAGCAGCTTGTGGGGGACTACTCAAGAGACCCAGTACTTC,TRBD2,TRBJ2-5,many,TRBV11-1
CASSPQSDNYGYTF,TGTGCCAGCAGTCCTCAATCAGATAACTATGGCTACACCTTC,-,TRBJ1-2,few,TRBV6-1
CSVADQGPAGYTF,TGCAGCGTTGCCGATCAGGGGCCCGCGGGCTACACCTTC,-,TRBJ1-2,-,TRBV29-1